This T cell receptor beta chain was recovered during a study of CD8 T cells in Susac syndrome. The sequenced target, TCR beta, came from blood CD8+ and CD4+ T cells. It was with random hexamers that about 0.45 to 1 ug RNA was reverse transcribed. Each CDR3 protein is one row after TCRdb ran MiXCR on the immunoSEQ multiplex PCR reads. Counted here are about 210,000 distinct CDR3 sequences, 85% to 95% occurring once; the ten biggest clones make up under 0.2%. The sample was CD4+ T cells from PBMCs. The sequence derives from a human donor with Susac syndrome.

This CDR3 is CASSASFRAGELFF. CDR3 sequence (DNA): TGTGCCAGCAGTGCCTCTTTCCGTGCCGGGGAGCTGTTTTTT. The chain employs TRBV27 and TRBJ2-2; D unresolved. The CDR3 spans 14 residues. Germline lookup yields CDR1 MNHEY and CDR2 SMNVEV (reference sequence). V lost 5 bases and J lost 6, with 13 bases in between.